What follows are 8 T cell receptor beta chains derived from one specimen sequenced in a study of CD8 T cells in Susac syndrome. An amount of RNA that ranged from roughly 0.45 to 1 ug was reverse transcribed with random hexamers. Using its own MiXCR run on the immunoSEQ multiplex PCR reads, TCRdb lists one record per CDR3 protein. The data show about 280,000 distinct CDR3 sequences, with approximately 84% seen just once and around 0.12% held by the top ten. The sample was CD8+ T cells from PBMCs. These receptors originate from a human donor with multiple sclerosis.

The rearrangement links TRBV27 to TRBJ2-5; D is unresolved. CDR1 is MNHEY, CDR2 SMNVEV, per germline (reference sequence). V was pared by 3 bases and J by 5 bases, with 10 bases between. The CDR3 consists of 13 residues. The CDR3 sequence: CASSFDPRETQYF. CDR3 bases: TGTGCCAGCAGTTTTGACCCTAGGGAGACCCAGTACTTC.

The V gene is TRBV29-1, the J gene TRBJ2-7, with 12 bases lining up with TRBD2. This CDR3 is 14 amino acids long. The germline V gene encodes CDR1 SQVTM and CDR2 ANQGSEA. V gave up 7 bases and J gave up 6 bases; unmatched junction bases: 10. The CDR3 loop is CSAGTSGFPGEQYF. CDR3 nucleotides: TGCAGCGCCGGGACTAGCGGGTTTCCTGGCGAGCAGTACTTC.

The gene calls are TRBV6-1 and TRBJ2-3, with 10 bases fitting TRBD2. The trim removed 0 bases at V and 3 bases at J, leaving 3 bases unmatched. Germline assignment: CDR1 MNHNS and CDR2 SASEGT. The CDR3 spans 16 residues. The CDR3 DNA is TGTGCCAGCAGTGAAGCCCTAGCGGGAGAGACAGATACGCAGTATTTT. It specifies CASSEALAGETDTQYF.

This clonotype was found once. The gene calls are TRBV5-8 and TRBJ2-3, with D possibly being TRBD1 (6 bases). The length of the CDR3 is 18 residues. Germline assignment: CDR1 SGHTS and CDR2 YDEGEE. V shed 1 base and J shed 2 bases, with 20 bases lying between them. Here the CDR3 reads CASSLTQGRLSVTDTQYF. The DNA of the CDR3 is TGTGCCAGCAGCTTGACGCAGGGGCGCCTTTCTGTCACAGATACGCAGTATTTT. Based on the CDR3 plus reference TRBV5-8 and TRBJ2-3, the full variable domain is EAGVTQSPTHLIKTRGQQATLRCSPISGHTSVYWYQQALGLGLQFLLWYDEGEERNRGNFPPRFSGRQFPNYSSELNVNALELEDSALYLCASSLTQGRLSVTDTQYFGPGTRLTVL.

This clonotype was seen a handful of times. The chain joins TRBV6-5 to TRBJ2-2, with D unresolved. Germline CDR1 is MNHEY and CDR2 is SVGAGI. The CDR3 consists of 12 residues. Trimming removed 2 bases at V and 7 bases at J, with 5 bases between. Here the CDR3 DNA reads TGTGCCAGCAGTTACCTAAGCGGGGAGCTGTTTTTT. Its protein is CASSYLSGELFF.

The CDR3 region is CSVEDETGELFF. In nucleotides, the CDR3 is TGCAGCGTTGAGGATGAGACCGGGGAGCTGTTTTTT. The chain is built from TRBV29-1 and TRBJ2-2; unclear D gene. From germline, CDR1 is SQVTM and CDR2 ANQGSEA. The CDR3 sequence is 12 residues long. The V gene lost 3 bases and the J gene lost 5 bases, with 7 bases spanning the gap.

The V gene is TRBV19, the J gene TRBJ2-1; TRBD2 matches at 14 bases. J gave up 7 bases and V 2 bases, and 7 bases lay outside the gene matches. The CDR3 sequence is 17 residues long. Per the germline V gene, CDR1 is LNHDA and CDR2 is SQIVND (reference sequence). CDR3 residues: CASSIKRLAGGANEQFF. The CDR3 nucleotides are TGTGCCAGTAGTATAAAAAGACTAGCGGGAGGGGCAAATGAGCAGTTCTTC.

The chain carries TRBV28 and TRBJ2-3; weak D call: TRBD2 (6 bases). V was shortened by 7 bases and J by 0 bases, with 17 bases between the two germline ends. Germline V gene data show CDR1 as MDHEN and CDR2 as SYDVKM. CDR3 length: 16 residues. Here the CDR3 DNA reads TGTGCCAGCACCACATGGAGTAGCGGCAGCACAGATACGCAGTATTTT. Translation: CASTTWSSGSTDTQYF.